This T cell receptor beta chain was observed in a study of shared clonotypes between healthy human individuals. As for the study in general: A couple of female and a few male donors aged 18 to 49 were enrolled.

V was cut by 3 bases and J by 4 bases, with 12 bases left in between. The CDR3 is made up of 15 amino acids. CDR1 and CDR2 (germline): SNHLY, FYNNEI. Sequencing was at deep level. The method was immunoSEQ multiplex PCR; TCRdb's version includes in-frame clones alone and lacks a portion of them. This sample carries about 800,000 clones, 90% to 97% of them seen once, and the ten largest clones take about 0.22%. Naive CD8 cells lacked CD45RO and underwent positive selection for CCR7, leaving out terminally differentiated effector memory CD45RA+ cells. Study donors comprised healthy, HIV-negative adults devoid of recent acute infection or vaccination.

The source of this sequence is a man aged 30-40 years in good health. Input material: naive CD8+ T cells sorted from blood. The rearrangement joins TRBV2 to TRBJ2-2, with D possibly being TRBD2 (5 bases). CDR3 sequence (DNA): TGTGCCAGCAGTGAGGCGTTAGGGAGCACCGGGGAGCTGTTTTTT. Its protein product is CASSEALGSTGELFF.